This T cell receptor (beta chain) appears in the sequencing data of a study of blood T cell repertoires in COVID-19. Under the authors' procedure: How many nucleated cells were present was estimated from reference gene primer amplification. Using immunoSEQ multiplex PCR, the repertoire was profiled, and TCRdb retains in-frame clones only, with some absent. D and trimming were read from the DNA, whereas the V and J calls and clone size are those reported in that table. The table has roughly 260,000 clones, around nine tenths seen once. Germline V lookup: CDR1 PRHDT, CDR2 FYEKMQ (reference sequence). There are 14 residues in the CDR3. The V and J ends lost 0 bases and 5 bases respectively, with 11 bases between them. Those enrolled, adults aged roughly 18 to 95 years, came from around 25 US areas. Donors were grouped by their self-reported clinical history.

Sequencing used PBMCs or T cells enriched from blood (not recorded which). The receptor was derived from a woman younger than 35 who had recovered from COVID-19. The chain recombines TRBV13 with TRBJ2-7; D remains ambiguous. CDR3: CASSLGSVENEQYF. CDR3 bases: TGTGCCAGCAGCTTAGGTTCAGTCGAAAACGAGCAGTACTTC.